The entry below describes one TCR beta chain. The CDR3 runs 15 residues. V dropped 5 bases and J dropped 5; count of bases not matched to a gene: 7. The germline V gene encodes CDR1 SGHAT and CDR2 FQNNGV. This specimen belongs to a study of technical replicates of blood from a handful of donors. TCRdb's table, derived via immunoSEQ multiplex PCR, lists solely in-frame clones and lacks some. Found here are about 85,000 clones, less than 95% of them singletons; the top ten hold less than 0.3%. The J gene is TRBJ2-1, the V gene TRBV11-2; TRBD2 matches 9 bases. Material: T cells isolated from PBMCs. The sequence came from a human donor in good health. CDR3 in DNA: TGTGCCAGCAGCCTCCTAGCGGGACGACACAATGAGCAGTTCTTC. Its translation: CASSLLAGRHNEQFF.